The TCR beta chain under discussion was sequenced for a study of post-analysis software for immune sequencing data. Study background: Disease trajectories encompassed relapsing-remitting, secondary progressive and progressive-relapsing multiple sclerosis.

Study observations and caveats: Elevated frequency relative to controls characterized roughly 5 TRBV segments in patients, TRBV5-6, TRBV5-1 and TRBV20-1 among them. Versus controls, multiple sclerosis patients showed significantly lower diversity (normalized Chao1). Strong same-batch co-clustering of samples appeared with F measure clustering.

Prepared TCR beta cDNA libraries contained unique molecular identifiers. With roughly 1 to 10 million T cells as the source, roughly 500,000 cDNA molecules resulted. Each CDR3 protein gets one entry after TCRdb re-called the PCR reads with MiXCR. There are roughly 650,000 distinct CDR3 sequences in the sample; about 60% occur only once, and roughly 10% lies in the top ten. Notes on this clonotype: No antigen is known for it.

V was clipped by 4 bases and J by 3 bases; unmatched bases: 8. CDR3 size: 16 residues. The sequencing input was blood. The chain uses TRBV12-3 or TRBV12-4 and TRBJ2-1, with 8 bases identical to TRBD1. The source is a girl aged 2-10 years with multiple sclerosis. As DNA, the CDR3 is TGTGCCAGCAGTTATCTAACAGGGGGATACTACAATGAGCAGTTCTTC. Its translation is CASSYLTGGYYNEQFF.